This T cell receptor beta chain was sequenced for a study of beta chain features in type 1 diabetes. Study as a whole: Patients shared similar age, gender and cell yields with healthy donors. Notes on the study in general: Among patients with Type 1 diabetes, TCRB CDR3s were moderately but significantly shorter in every one of the four CD4+ subsets.

There are a few counts of this clone. No antigen is known for it. Every bit of the isolated RNA underwent reverse transcription, so sequencing read expressed TCRB transcripts. Using immunoSEQ multiplex PCR, the repertoire was profiled, and TCRdb retains in-frame clones only, with some absent. The sample carries roughly 730,000 clones, around 15% recorded once. Trimming stripped 2 bases from V and 1 base from J, with 5 bases between. This CDR3 contains 13 residues. The V gene's germline CDR1 is LGHNA and CDR2 YNFKEQ. V usage is TRBV4-2 and J usage is TRBJ1-1, with D uncertain. Sequenced material: naive CD4+ T cells from blood. This clonotype was obtained from a man between 18 and 29 years old with type 1 diabetes. This CDR3 reads CASSQTENTEAFF. In nucleotides, the CDR3 is TGTGCCAGCAGCCAAACAGAGAACACTGAAGCTTTCTTT.